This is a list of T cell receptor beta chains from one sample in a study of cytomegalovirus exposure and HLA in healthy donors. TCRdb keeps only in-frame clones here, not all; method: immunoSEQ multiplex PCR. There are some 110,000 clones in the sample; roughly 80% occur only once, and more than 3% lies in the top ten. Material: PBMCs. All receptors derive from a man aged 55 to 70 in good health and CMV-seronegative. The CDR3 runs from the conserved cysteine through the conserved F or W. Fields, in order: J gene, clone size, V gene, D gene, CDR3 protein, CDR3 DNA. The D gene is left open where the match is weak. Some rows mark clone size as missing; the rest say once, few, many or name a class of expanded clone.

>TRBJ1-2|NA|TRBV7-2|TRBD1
CASSQGVYGYTF
TGTGCCAGCAGCCAGGGGGTTTATGGCTACACCTTC
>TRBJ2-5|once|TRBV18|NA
CASSPGGEETQYF
TGTGCCAGCTCACCAGGGGGCGAGGAGACCCAGTACTTC
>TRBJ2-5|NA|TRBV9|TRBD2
CASTPLAGGRGETQYF
TGTGCCAGCACCCCTCTAGCGGGGGGGCGGGGGGAGACCCAGTACTTC
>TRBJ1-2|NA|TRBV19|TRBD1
CASSAGTGGEGYGYTF
TGTGCCAGTAGTGCCGGGACAGGGGGCGAAGGATATGGCTACACCTTC
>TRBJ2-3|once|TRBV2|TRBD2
CASRLAGSTDTQYF
TGTGCCAGCCGACTAGCGGGGAGCACAGATACGCAGTATTTT
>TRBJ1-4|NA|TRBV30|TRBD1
CAWTDLDREKLFF
TGTGCCTGGACCGACTTGGACAGGGAAAAACTGTTTTTT
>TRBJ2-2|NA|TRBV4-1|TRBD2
CASSQGGAGGFTGELFF
TGCGCCAGCAGCCAAGGGGGAGCGGGGGGGTTTACCGGGGAGCTGTTTTTT
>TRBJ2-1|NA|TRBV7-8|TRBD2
CASSTWTSGGHNEQFF
TGTGCCAGCAGCACCTGGACTAGCGGGGGGCACAATGAGCAGTTCTTC
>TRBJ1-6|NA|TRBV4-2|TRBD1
CASSVGQPNSPLHF
TGTGCCAGCAGCGTGGGACAGCCTAATTCACCCCTCCACTTT
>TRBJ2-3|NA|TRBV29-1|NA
CSVERGISAGTQYF
TGCAGCGTTGAAAGGGGTATATCGGCAGGTACGCAGTATTTT
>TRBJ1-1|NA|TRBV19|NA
CASSERGTGAEAFF
TGTGCCAGTAGTGAAAGGGGAACTGGTGCTGAAGCTTTCTTT
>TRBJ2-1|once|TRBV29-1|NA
CSVGAVRNNEQFF
TGCAGCGTTGGGGCCGTAAGAAACAATGAGCAGTTCTTC
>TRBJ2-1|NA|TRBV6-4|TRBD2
CASSEGLAGGEQFF
TGTGCCAGCAGTGAGGGACTAGCGGGGGGTGAGCAGTTCTTC
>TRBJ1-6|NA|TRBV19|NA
CASSNRPNSSPLHF
TGTGCCAGTAGTAACAGGCCAAATTCGTCACCCCTCCACTTT
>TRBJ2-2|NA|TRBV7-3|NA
CASSPTPTNTGELFF
TGTGCCAGCAGCCCAACGCCTACTAACACCGGGGAGCTGTTTTTT
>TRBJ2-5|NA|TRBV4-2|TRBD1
CASSQDRDRAQETQYF
TGTGCCAGCAGCCAAGACCGGGACAGGGCTCAAGAGACCCAGTACTTC
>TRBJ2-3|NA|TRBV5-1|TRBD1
CASNREQGSTDTQYF
TGCGCCAGCAACCGGGAACAGGGGAGCACAGATACGCAGTATTTT
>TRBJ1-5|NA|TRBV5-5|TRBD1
CASSNPGQSNQPQHF
TGTGCCAGCAGCAACCCGGGACAGTCGAATCAGCCCCAGCATTTT
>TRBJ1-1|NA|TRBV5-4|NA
CASGTLGREAFF
TGTGCCAGCGGGACTCTCGGTCGTGAAGCTTTCTTT
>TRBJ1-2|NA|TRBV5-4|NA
CASSLDWEEINGYTF
TGTGCCAGCAGCTTGGATTGGGAGGAGATAAATGGCTACACCTTC
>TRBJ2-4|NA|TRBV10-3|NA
CAISDPNRVTKNIQYF
TGTGCCATCAGTGACCCCAACAGGGTGACCAAAAACATTCAGTACTTC
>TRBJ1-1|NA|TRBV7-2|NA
CASSLQGNTEAFF
TGTGCCAGCAGCTTACAGGGAAACACTGAAGCTTTCTTT
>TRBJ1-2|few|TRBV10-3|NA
CAISARAPGGAGYGYTF
TGTGCCATCAGTGCCAGAGCCCCGGGGGGGGCCGGCTATGGCTACACCTTC
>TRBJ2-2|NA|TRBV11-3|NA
CASSGAGNTGELFF
TGTGCCAGCAGTGGGGCTGGGAACACCGGGGAGCTGTTTTTT
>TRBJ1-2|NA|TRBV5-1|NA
CASSRQQGTYGYTF
TGCGCCAGCAGCCGACAACAGGGAACCTATGGCTACACCTTC
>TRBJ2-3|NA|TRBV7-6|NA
CASSLRQMDTQYF
TGTGCCAGCAGCTTACGACAGATGGATACGCAGTATTTT